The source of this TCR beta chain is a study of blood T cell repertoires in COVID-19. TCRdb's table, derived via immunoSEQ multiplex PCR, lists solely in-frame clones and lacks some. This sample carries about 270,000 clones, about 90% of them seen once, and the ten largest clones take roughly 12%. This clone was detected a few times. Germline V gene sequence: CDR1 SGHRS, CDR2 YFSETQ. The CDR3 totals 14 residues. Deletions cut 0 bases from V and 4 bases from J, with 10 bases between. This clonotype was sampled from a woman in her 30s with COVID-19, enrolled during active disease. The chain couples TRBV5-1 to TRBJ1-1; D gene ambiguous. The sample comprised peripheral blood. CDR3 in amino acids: CASSLGGFSTEAFF. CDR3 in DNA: TGCGCCAGCAGCTTGGGAGGGTTTAGCACTGAAGCTTTCTTT.